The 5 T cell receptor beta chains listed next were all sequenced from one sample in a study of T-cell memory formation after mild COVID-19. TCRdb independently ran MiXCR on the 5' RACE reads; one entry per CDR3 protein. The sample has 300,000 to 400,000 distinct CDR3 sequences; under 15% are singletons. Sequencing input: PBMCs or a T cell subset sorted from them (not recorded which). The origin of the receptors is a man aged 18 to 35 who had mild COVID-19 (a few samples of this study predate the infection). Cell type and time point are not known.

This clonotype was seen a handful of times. The CDR3 DNA reads TGCAGCGCCCACCGGGACCAGGGCACTGAAGCTTTCTTT. Protein sequence: CSAHRDQGTEAFF. The V call is TRBV29-1, the J call TRBJ1-1; the D gene is possibly TRBD1 (5 bases). Trimming cost V 7 bases and J 4 bases, with 16 bases left between them. In germline, CDR1 is SQVTM, CDR2 ANQGSEA. The CDR3 consists of 13 residues. The variable domain in full, completed from reference TRBV29-1 and TRBJ1-1, reads SAVISQKPSRDICQRGTSLTIQCQVDSQVTMMFWYRQQPGQSLTLIATANQGSEATYESGFVIDKFPISRPNLTFSTLTVSNMSPEDSSIYLCSAHRDQGTEAFFGQGTRLTVV.

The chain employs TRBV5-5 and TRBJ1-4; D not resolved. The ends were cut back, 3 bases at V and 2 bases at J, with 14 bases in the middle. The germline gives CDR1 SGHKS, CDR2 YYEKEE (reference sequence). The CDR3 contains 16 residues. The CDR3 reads CASSYPQRATNEKLFF. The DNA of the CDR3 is TGTGCCAGCAGCTACCCTCAGCGGGCGACTAATGAAAAACTGTTTTTT.

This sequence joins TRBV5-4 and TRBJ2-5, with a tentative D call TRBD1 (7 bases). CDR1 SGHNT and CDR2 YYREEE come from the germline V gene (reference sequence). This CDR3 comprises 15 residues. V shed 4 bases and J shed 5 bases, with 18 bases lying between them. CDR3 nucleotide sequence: TGTGCCAGCAGCCCGGTGGAGGGGGCTGGGGAGACCCAGTACTTC. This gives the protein CASSPVEGAGETQYF. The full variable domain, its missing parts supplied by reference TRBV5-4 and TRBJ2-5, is ETGVTQSPTHLIKTRGQQVTLRCSSQSGHNTVSWYQQALGQGPQFIFQYYREEENGRGNFPPRFSGLQFPNYSSELNVNALELDDSALYLCASSPVEGAGETQYFGPGTRLLVL.

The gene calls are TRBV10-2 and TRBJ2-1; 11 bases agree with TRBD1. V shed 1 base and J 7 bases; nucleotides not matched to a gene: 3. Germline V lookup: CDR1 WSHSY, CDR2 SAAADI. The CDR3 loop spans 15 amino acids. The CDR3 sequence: CASSELDRGRNEQFF. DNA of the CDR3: TGCGCCAGCAGTGAGTTGGACAGGGGGCGGAATGAGCAGTTCTTC.

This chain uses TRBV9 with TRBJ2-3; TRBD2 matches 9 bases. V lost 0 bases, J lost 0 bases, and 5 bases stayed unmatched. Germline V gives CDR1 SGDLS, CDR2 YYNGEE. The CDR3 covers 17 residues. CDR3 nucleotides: TGTGCCAGCAGCGTAGGGGCTAGCGGGGCTAGCACAGATACGCAGTATTTT. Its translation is CASSVGASGASTDTQYF.